This TCR beta chain was sequenced for a study of identical twins. Germline-derived CDR1 and CDR2 are MNHEY and SMNVEV (reference sequence). This CDR3 spans 16 amino acids. Trimming shortened V by 0 bases and J by 6 bases, and 15 bases separated the two germline ends. MiXCR, applied by TCRdb to the 5' RACE reads, yields one record per CDR3 protein. Of around 680,000 distinct CDR3 sequences listed, around 8.6% are singletons. About this clonotype: Its target is unknown.

Points from the study as a whole: Some out-of-frame alpha sequences were shared by twins, and these showed excess low generation probability. Out-of-frame TCR alpha sharing observed in monozygotic twins exceeded model estimates.

The data also belong to a second study, concerning yellow fever vaccine responses in identical twins.

The gene calls are TRBV27 and TRBJ2-4; no definite D call. Sequenced: PBMCs. The clonotype comes from a young woman in good health. The CDR3 loop is CASSLSSEIPGNIQYF. CDR3 in DNA: TGTGCCAGCAGTTTATCGTCGGAAATCCCAGGAAACATTCAGTACTTC.